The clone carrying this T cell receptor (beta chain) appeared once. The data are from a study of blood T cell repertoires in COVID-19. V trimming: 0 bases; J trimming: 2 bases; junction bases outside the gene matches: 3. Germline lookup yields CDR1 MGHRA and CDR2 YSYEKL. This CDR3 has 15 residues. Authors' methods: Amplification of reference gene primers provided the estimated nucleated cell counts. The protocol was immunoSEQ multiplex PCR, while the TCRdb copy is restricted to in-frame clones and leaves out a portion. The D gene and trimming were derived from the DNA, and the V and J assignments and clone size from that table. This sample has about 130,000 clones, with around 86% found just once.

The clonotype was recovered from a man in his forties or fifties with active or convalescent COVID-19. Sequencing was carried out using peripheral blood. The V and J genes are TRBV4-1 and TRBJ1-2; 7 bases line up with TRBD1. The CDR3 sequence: CASSQEGTANYGYTF. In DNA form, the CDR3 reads TGCGCCAGCAGCCAAGAAGGGACAGCGAACTATGGCTACACCTTC.